The 6 T cell receptor beta chains below come from one sample, sequenced in a study of molecular identifiers for immune sequencing clone quantification. TCRdb ran MiXCR on the PCR reads and lists one entry per CDR3 protein. The sample consists of some 320,000 distinct CDR3 sequences, over 20% of them appearing once. Sequenced sample: naive CD8+ T cells from blood, with Jurkat cell RNA spiked in. Subset given: FACS-sorted CD8+CD4-CCR7+CD45RA+ naive T cells. All receptors derive from a human donor in good health. Some libraries in this study had Jurkat cell RNA spiked in.

About this clonotype: This may stem from a read error, because a much larger clone lies one nucleotide away. V gene TRBV19 combines with J gene TRBJ1-6; D is undetermined. The CDR3 extends over 15 amino acids. The V gene's germline CDR1 is LNHDA and CDR2 SQIVND (reference sequence). For the CDR3, the DNA is TGTGCCAGTAGTATCGGCAGCTCCTATAATACACCCCTCCACTTT. As protein: CASSIGSSYNTPLHF.

As concerns this clonotype: A read error may produce the germline difference seen at one junction end. This chain links TRBV5-1 with TRBJ1-1, with TRBD1 matching 8 bases. The length of the CDR3 is 13 residues. The germline gives CDR1 SGHRS, CDR2 YFSETQ. CDR3 residues: CASSWTGNTEALF. DNA for the CDR3: TGCGCCAGCAGCTGGACAGGGAACACTGAAGCTCTCTTT.

This clonotype was seen at least ten times. V and J are TRBV24-1 and TRBJ1-5; 7 nucleotides line up with TRBD1. The CDR3 has 15 amino acids. V lost 6 bases and J lost 1; bases outside the gene matches: 5. CDR1 is KGHDR and CDR2 is SFDVKD in the germline V gene. The CDR3 is CATSSTGQSNQPQHF. CDR3 nucleotides: TGTGCCACCAGTTCGACAGGGCAAAGCAATCAGCCCCAGCATTTT.

There are many counts of this clonotype. The V gene is TRBV12-3 or TRBV12-4, the J gene TRBJ2-5; 9 positions agree with TRBD1. The CDR3 is 16 amino acids. Trimming removed 6 bases from V and 1 base from J; junction bases left unmatched: 9. CDR3 sequence reads: CASSRGQGSIQETQYF. CDR3 sequence (DNA): TGTGCCAGCAGCAGGGGACAGGGAAGTATCCAAGAGACCCAGTACTTC.

This clonotype was counted many times. Here the CDR3 DNA reads TGTGCCAGCAGCGGCCCGGGACAGGGTGCCTACGAGCAGTACTTC. Protein: CASSGPGQGAYEQYF. This sequence joins TRBV7-9 and TRBJ2-7, with TRBD1 matching 9 bases. V dropped 5 bases and J dropped 2; count of bases not matched to a gene: 7. From germline, CDR1 is SEHNR and CDR2 FQNEAQ (reference sequence). The length of the CDR3 is 15 residues.

Of note for this clonotype: A junction end diverges from the germline sequence, so it may reflect a read error. The rearrangement joins TRBV12-3 or TRBV12-4 to TRBJ1-1, with D possibly being TRBD1 (5 bases). The CDR3 is 12 amino acids. The DNA of the CDR3 is TGTGCCGGCAGTTTTCGGGGGACTGAAGCTTTCTTT. It yields the protein CAGSFRGTEAFF.